These 20 T cell receptor beta chains originate from one sample sequenced in a study of cytomegalovirus exposure and HLA in healthy donors. The assay was immunoSEQ multiplex PCR, and TCRdb's table has in-frame clones only and misses some. The repertoire consists of 150,000 to 200,000 clones, with 85% occurring once and the leading ten covering 15% to 20%. Material for sequencing was PBMCs. These receptors were collected from a man aged 18-30 years in good health and CMV-seropositive.

Only one count was recorded for this clone. J is TRBJ1-2 and V is TRBV6-6; D not certain. Germline V gene data show CDR1 as MNHNY and CDR2 as SVGAGI (reference sequence). Trimming stripped 4 bases from V and 4 bases from J, with 10 bases between. The CDR3 is 13 residues long. In DNA, the CDR3 is TGTGCCAGCAGTTCCCAGGTGCGCTATGGCTACACCTTC. It encodes CASSSQVRYGYTF.

The CDR3 sequence: CASSLGTGNQPQHF. CDR3 sequence (DNA): TGTGCCAGCAGTTTGGGGACAGGCAATCAGCCCCAGCATTTT. The rearrangement uses TRBV27 and TRBJ1-5; the match to TRBD1 covers 7 bases. The trim removed 3 bases at V and 2 bases at J, leaving 1 base unmatched. This CDR3 comprises 14 residues. The germline V gene has CDR1 MNHEY and CDR2 SMNVEV (reference sequence).

This clone was counted a single time. J is TRBJ2-1 and V is TRBV9; no definite D call. V was cut by 0 bases and J by 0 bases, with 10 bases left in between. The germline V gene has CDR1 SGDLS and CDR2 YYNGEE. The CDR3 length is 16 residues. CDR3 amino acids: CASSVDIRSSYNEQFF. As DNA, the CDR3 is TGTGCCAGCAGCGTAGATATCCGGAGCTCCTACAATGAGCAGTTCTTC.

The genes are TRBV9 and TRBJ1-2; perhaps TRBD1 as D (6 bases). V lost 3 bases, J lost 3 bases, and 9 bases lay in between. Germline V CDR1 and CDR2: SGDLS, YYNGEE. CDR3 length: 13 residues. CDR3 loop: CASSAGTYYGYTF. In DNA form, the CDR3 reads TGTGCCAGCAGCGCCGGGACATACTATGGCTACACCTTC.

The chain carries TRBV30 and TRBJ2-7; tentative D call: TRBD2 (5 bases). CDR3 size: 14 residues. The ends were cut back, 0 bases at V and 3 bases at J, with 12 bases in the middle. Germline CDR1 is GTSNPN and CDR2 is SVGIG (reference sequence). This CDR3 is CAWSVQTGLYEQYF. The CDR3 DNA follows: TGTGCCTGGAGTGTACAGACTGGACTCTACGAGCAGTACTTC. The full variable domain, completed using reference TRBV30 and TRBJ2-7, is SQTIHQWPATLVQPVGSPLSLECTVEGTSNPNLYWYRQAAGRGLQLLFYSVGIGQISSEVPQNLSASRPQDRQFILSSKKLLLSDSGFYLCAWSVQTGLYEQYFGPGTRLTVT.

The chain combines TRBV28 with TRBJ1-4; 7 positions agree with TRBD1. The V and J ends lost 8 bases and 5 bases, in that order; junction bases with no gene match: 14. The CDR3 is 16 amino acids. Germline V lookup: CDR1 MDHEN, CDR2 SYDVKM. CDR3 sequence: CASGGITGVSNEKLFF. The CDR3, as DNA: TGTGCCAGCGGGGGGATTACAGGGGTGTCGAATGAAAAACTGTTTTTT. The variable domain in full, with the rest retrieved from reference TRBV28 and TRBJ1-4, is DVKVTQSSRYLVKRTGEKVFLECVQDMDHENMFWYRQDPGLGLRLIYFSYDVKMKEKGDIPEGYSVSREKKERFSLILESASTNQTSMYLCASGGITGVSNEKLFFGSGTQLSVL.

Here the CDR3 reads CATSEGSGRRWEQYF. Written as DNA, the CDR3 is TGTGCCACCAGCGAAGGAAGCGGTCGGAGGTGGGAGCAGTACTTC. The rearrangement links TRBV15 to TRBJ2-7; D might be TRBD2 (5 bases). Per germline, CDR1 LNHNV and CDR2 YYDKDF (reference sequence). Trimming pared 5 bases from V and 7 bases from J, leaving 21 bases between. CDR3 length: 15 amino acids.

This clone was found a few times. The same CDR3 arises from other DNA sequences in this sample as well. The rearrangement links TRBV28 to TRBJ2-7; possibly TRBD1 for D (6 bases). The CDR3 has 13 amino acids. Per the germline V gene, CDR1 is MDHEN and CDR2 is SYDVKM. Trimming stripped 6 bases from V and 4 bases from J, with 13 bases between. The DNA for the CDR3 is TGTGCCAGCAGCCTAGACAGGTTTTACGAGCAGTACTTC. It is translated as CASSLDRFYEQYF.

The chain has TRBV27 and TRBJ1-1; weak D call: TRBD1 (6 bases). The CDR3 has 14 amino acids. Germline V lookup: CDR1 MNHEY, CDR2 SMNVEV (reference sequence). Trimming stripped 5 bases from V and 2 bases from J, with 12 bases between. As DNA, the CDR3 is TGTGCCAGCAGTGTAACAGGGCTAAACACTGAAGCTTTCTTT. Amino acid sequence: CASSVTGLNTEAFF.

The V and J genes are TRBV30 and TRBJ1-4, with TRBD1 matching 8 bases. Per the germline V gene, CDR1 is GTSNPN and CDR2 is SVGIG (reference sequence). The CDR3 has 14 amino acids. V gave up 4 bases and J gave up 6 bases; unmatched junction bases: 7. DNA of the CDR3: TGTGCCTGGAATCGTCAGGGGGCAGATGAAAAACTGTTTTTT. This translates into CAWNRQGADEKLFF.

The V call is TRBV28, the J call TRBJ2-7; TRBD2 is a possible D gene (6 bases). The CDR3 length is 16 residues. V lost 5 bases, J lost 5 bases, and 22 bases lay in between. From germline, CDR1 is MDHEN and CDR2 SYDVKM. For the CDR3, the DNA is TGTGCCAGCAGTCTCGTCTGGGGAGGAGGGCCCCACGAGCAGTACTTC. Its translation: CASSLVWGGGPHEQYF.

The chain recombines TRBV7-9 with TRBJ2-1; a possible D gene is TRBD2 (6 bases). The CDR3 is made up of 14 amino acids. Germline loops: CDR1 SEHNR, CDR2 FQNEAQ (reference sequence). Deletions cut 0 bases from V and 3 bases from J, with 6 bases between. CDR3 nucleotides: TGTGCCAGCAGCTTAGCTAGCGGCTACAATGAGCAGTTCTTC. It translates to CASSLASGYNEQFF. Complete variable domain (other parts from reference TRBV7-9 and TRBJ2-1): DTGVSQNPRHKITKRGQNVTFRCDPISEHNRLYWYRQTLGQGPEFLTYFQNEAQLEKSRLLSDRFSAERPKGSFSTLEIQRTEQGDSAMYLCASSLASGYNEQFFGPGTRLTVL.

This CDR3 reads CASSSWGQGKDEQYF. The CDR3 DNA follows: TGTGCCAGCAGCTCATGGGGGCAGGGCAAGGACGAGCAGTACTTC. The chain carries TRBV11-2 and TRBJ2-7, with TRBD1 as a possible D gene (6 bases). This CDR3 comprises 15 residues. The V gene's germline CDR1 is SGHAT and CDR2 FQNNGV. V lost 4 bases, J lost 5 bases, and 18 bases lay in between.

The chain employs TRBV10-3 and TRBJ2-3; 11 bases line up with TRBD2. Germline values: CDR1 ENHRY, CDR2 SYGVKD. The CDR3 is 17 residues long. J was trimmed by 3 bases and V by 5 bases; bases with no gene match: 10. CDR3 nucleotide sequence: TGTGCCATCAGTTCGGGTAGCGGGGGGGCGATGACAGATACGCAGTATTTT. This translates into CAISSGSGGAMTDTQYF.

This chain uses TRBV5-4 with TRBJ2-7; 10 bases align to TRBD2. Germline values: CDR1 SGHNT, CDR2 YYREEE (reference sequence). The CDR3 has 17 amino acids. Trimming at V came to 0 bases and at J to 6 bases, leaving 12 bases not matched to a gene. CDR3 sequence reads: CASSLAGLAGATSEQYF. As DNA, the CDR3 is TGTGCCAGCAGCTTGGCCGGTCTAGCGGGAGCAACCTCCGAGCAGTACTTC.

The chain recombines TRBV28 with TRBJ2-7, with TRBD2 matching over 7 bases. CDR3 size: 14 residues. Per germline, CDR1 MDHEN and CDR2 SYDVKM. The V segment lost 5 bases and the J segment 0 bases; nucleotides outside the gene matches: 4. The CDR3 nucleotides read TGTGCCAGCAGTAATAGCGGGTCCTCCTACGAGCAGTACTTC. Translation gives CASSNSGSSYEQYF.

The table lists this clone with a count of one. This sequence joins TRBV4-2 and TRBJ2-1; 15 bases line up with TRBD2. Germline CDR1 reads LGHNA; CDR2 reads YNFKEQ. The CDR3 consists of 15 residues. J gave up 9 bases and V 1 base, and 1 base lay outside the gene matches. The CDR3 DNA reads TGTGCCAGCAGCCAAGCGGGACTAGCGGGAGGTGAGCAGTTCTTC. Translating it yields CASSQAGLAGGEQFF.

The rearrangement joins TRBV30 to TRBJ1-1; tentative D call: TRBD1 (5 bases). Deletions cut 3 bases from V and 4 bases from J, with 15 bases between. CDR3 length: 14 residues. Germline values: CDR1 GTSNPN, CDR2 SVGIG (reference sequence). The DNA of the CDR3 is TGTGCCTGGAGATTTAAGGGGAGGATCACTGAAGCTTTCTTT. It is translated as CAWRFKGRITEAFF.

The gene calls are TRBV7-9 and TRBJ2-7, with TRBD1 as a possible D gene (5 bases). Germline-derived CDR1 and CDR2 are SEHNR and FQNEAQ (reference sequence). The CDR3 is 14 amino acids. V shed 1 base and J shed 6 bases, with 13 bases lying between them. The CDR3: CASSLEGKAFEQYF. DNA for the CDR3: TGTGCCAGCAGCTTAGAGGGGAAGGCATTCGAGCAGTACTTC.

The chain combines TRBV2 with TRBJ1-2; perhaps TRBD1 as D (6 bases). The germline V gene has CDR1 SNHLY and CDR2 FYNNEI. The CDR3 loop spans 14 amino acids. Trimming took 4 bases from V and 3 from J, leaving 12 bases between them. The CDR3 nucleotides read TGTGCCAGCAGTGTTTCAGGGGTTGACTATGGCTACACCTTC. It translates to CASSVSGVDYGYTF.